This is a list of T cell receptor beta chains from one sample in a study of a mutant IDH1 vaccine in newly diagnosed glioma. Only in-frame clones appear in the TCRdb table, and some are missing; sequencing was by immunoSEQ multiplex PCR. In the table there are tens of thousands of clones, 81% of which are singletons. No antigen has been identified for these receptors. The input for sequencing was PBMCs, taken from a glioma patient whose treatment included an IDH1 peptide vaccine. The receptors come from a woman in her thirties or forties with glioma. Some clones in this sample may be carry-over from other donors' samples. The CDR3 runs from the conserved cysteine through the conserved F or W. A D gene is named only where the DNA matches it firmly. Clone size is given for some rows only: seen once, a few or many times, or a class if the clone is expanded.

d_call j_call clone_size v_call cdr3_nt cdr3_aa
. TRBJ1-1 . TRBV27 TGTGCCAGCAGACTAGGGGGTGCGACTGAAGCTTTCTTT CASRLGGATEAFF
TRBD1 TRBJ2-2 . TRBV6-6 TGTGCCAGCAGTTACATACAGGGGACCGGGGAGCTGTTTTTT CASSYIQGTGELFF
TRBD1 TRBJ1-2 . TRBV19 TGTGCCAGTAGTTCGGACAGGGGGCGCCTTGGCTACACCTTC CASSSDRGRLGYTF
. TRBJ1-4 . TRBV14 TGTGCCAGCAGCCAAGATGGGGAAATAAGTGAAAAACTGTTTTTT CASSQDGEISEKLFF
. TRBJ2-3 . TRBV20-1 TGCAGTGCACGGAAACGGGATACGCAGTATTTT CSARKRDTQYF
. TRBJ2-7 . TRBV2 TGTGCCAGCAGTGAAGGGGCGGGACTCTCCTACGAGCAGTACTTC CASSEGAGLSYEQYF
TRBD2 TRBJ2-5 . TRBV10-3 TGTGCCATCAGTGAGTCTAGCGGGGGGCTGGAGACCCAGTACTTC CAISESSGGLETQYF
. TRBJ2-7 once TRBV4-2 TGTGCCAGCAGCCAAGATCAGGGACCAGGGCACCCAGTGCCCTACGAGCAGTACTTC CASSQDQGPGHPVPYEQYF
. TRBJ1-1 . TRBV30 TGTGCCTGGAGTAGGGGCTCGATGAACACTGAAGCTTTCTTT CAWSRGSMNTEAFF
. TRBJ1-3 . TRBV9 TGTGCCAGCAGCGCCGGGGGGTCTGGAAACACCATATATTTT CASSAGGSGNTIYF
TRBD1 TRBJ2-2 . TRBV28 TGTGCCAGACCGTTGAGACAGGGCTCGAACACCGGGGAGCTGTTTTTT CARPLRQGSNTGELFF
TRBD2 TRBJ2-2 . TRBV27 TGTGCCAGCAGATTAGCGGGGGGGCCCGTCGGGGAGCTGTTTTTT CASRLAGGPVGELFF
. TRBJ1-2 . TRBV7-8 TGTGCCAGCAGCTATAGTGCCAACTATGGCTACACCTTC CASSYSANYGYTF
. TRBJ2-2 once TRBV6-4 TGTGCCAGCAGTCAGGGGAACACCGGGGAGCTGTTTTTT CASSQGNTGELFF
. TRBJ1-2 . TRBV5-1 TGCGCCAGCAGCTTTGGTGAGAACTATGGCTACACCTTC CASSFGENYGYTF
TRBD1 TRBJ1-6 . TRBV28 TGTGCCAGCAGTTTTGGACAGGGAGGGGCTTGGGTCCACTTT CASSFGQGGAWVHF
. TRBJ1-6 . TRBV28 TGTGCCAGCAGCCCTACAGTTAATTCACCCCTCCACTTT CASSPTVNSPLHF
. TRBJ1-2 . TRBV15 TGTGCCACCAGCAGAGAGACAGTCTATGGCTACACCTTC CATSRETVYGYTF
TRBD1 TRBJ2-1 few TRBV12-5 TGTGCTAGTGCCTCAGGGGGTGGGAATGAGCAGTTCTTC CASASGGGNEQFF
. TRBJ1-1 . TRBV4-1 TGCGCCAGCAGCCAAGAAAGTTGGGGGGGCACTGAAGCTTTCTTT CASSQESWGGTEAFF
TRBD1 TRBJ1-3 . TRBV5-6 TGTGCCAGCAGGGACGGGACAGGGGGTAGGAGAAACACCATATATTTT CASRDGTGGRRNTIYF
. TRBJ1-1 . TRBV20-1 TGCAGTACTTCTAGGAACACTGAAGCTTTCTTT CSTSRNTEAFF
. TRBJ2-7 . TRBV19 TGTGCCAGTAGCCTGGGACGGGCTGGGGAGCAGTACTTC CASSLGRAGEQYF
TRBD1 TRBJ2-3 . TRBV4-1 TGCGCCAGCAGCTTAGGGGGACAGGAGGATACGCAGTATTTT CASSLGGQEDTQYF
TRBD1 TRBJ1-3 . TRBV6-6 TGTGCCAGCAGCTCGGGGGGACAGGACGGGAGCACCATATATTTT CASSSGGQDGSTIYF
TRBD2 TRBJ2-1 . TRBV7-3 TGTGCCAGCAGCCCCGAGAGCGGGGGGGCCGTTGAGCAGTTCTTC CASSPESGGAVEQFF
. TRBJ2-1 . TRBV6-1 TGTGCCAGCAGTGCCCACCCAACTGGCGGGGCCTCCTACAATGAGCAGTTCTTC CASSAHPTGGASYNEQFF
TRBD2 TRBJ2-1 . TRBV4-3 TGCGCCAGCAGCCAATATAGCGGGGGCCCGTACAATGAGCAGTTCTTC CASSQYSGGPYNEQFF
. TRBJ2-5 . TRBV19 TGTGCCAGTAGTCCTTACCTAACCCCCTCGGAGACCCAGTACTTC CASSPYLTPSETQYF
TRBD1 TRBJ1-5 . TRBV9 TGTGCCAGCAGCCCGACAGGGTATAATCAGCCCCAGCATTTT CASSPTGYNQPQHF
. TRBJ1-5 . TRBV29-1 TGCAGCGTTGGGGGTCAGCCCCAGCATTTT CSVGGQPQHF
. TRBJ2-2 . TRBV4-3 TGCGCCAGCAGCCAAGCGGCCGGGGAGCTGTTTTTT CASSQAAGELFF
TRBD2 TRBJ2-7 . TRBV4-2 TGTGCCAGCAGACTAGCGGGAGGAGATTACGAGCAGTACTTC CASRLAGGDYEQYF
. TRBJ1-1 . TRBV28 TGTGCCAGCACCATTGGGGCAGGGCAGGCTTTCTTT CASTIGAGQAFF
. TRBJ1-4 . TRBV4-3 TGCGCCAGCAGCCGAGAACCCGGGACAACTAATGAAAAACTGTTTTTT CASSREPGTTNEKLFF
. TRBJ2-7 . TRBV4-3 TGCGCCAGCAGCCAAGATACGGACAGAAATTACGAGCAGTACTTC CASSQDTDRNYEQYF
. TRBJ2-7 . TRBV5-1 TGCGCCAGCAGCTTGAGTCGCGCGGCCGTCTACGAGCAGTACTTC CASSLSRAAVYEQYF
TRBD2 TRBJ2-1 . TRBV5-1 TGCGCCAGCAGCTTGGCTAGCCCTAGCGGTGAGCAGTTCTTC CASSLASPSGEQFF
. TRBJ2-2 once TRBV7-2 TGTGCCAGCAGTGCACGGGTAGGAGCCACCGGGGAGCTGTTTTTT CASSARVGATGELFF
. TRBJ1-2 . TRBV7-3 TGTGCCAGCAGCCACCCGGGGACCATCGGTGGCTACACCTTC CASSHPGTIGGYTF
. TRBJ1-1 . TRBV27 TGTGCCAGCAGTTTTTGGGGGGAGGGCCGGACTGAAGCTTTCTTT CASSFWGEGRTEAFF
TRBD1 TRBJ2-7 . TRBV28 TGTGCCACCCTGGCAGGGGGCTCCTACGAGCAGTACTTC CATLAGGSYEQYF
TRBD2 TRBJ2-3 . TRBV4-1 TGCGCCAGCCTACCCGGAGGACTAGCACGCACAGATACGCAGTATTTT CASLPGGLARTDTQYF
. TRBJ1-1 . TRBV2 TGTGCCAGCAGTGAAGAGGGTTTGGCTGAAGCTTTCTTT CASSEEGLAEAFF
. TRBJ2-7 . TRBV7-2 TGTGCCAGCAGTCACTATGCATCTGTGGGGCGTAGCTCCTACGAGCAGTACTTC CASSHYASVGRSSYEQYF
. TRBJ2-1 . TRBV7-2 TGTGCCAGCAGCTCCAGGACCATTTTGAATGAGCAGTTCTTC CASSSRTILNEQFF
. TRBJ2-7 . TRBV5-6 TGTGCCAGCAGCTTGGACTACGGGTACGAGCAGTACTTC CASSLDYGYEQYF
TRBD2 TRBJ2-3 . TRBV6-6 TGTGCCAGCAGCCTTACGGGCGGGAGAGGGTCAGATACGCAGTATTTT CASSLTGGRGSDTQYF
TRBD1 TRBJ2-1 . TRBV7-9 TGTGCCAGCAGCTCCCCACAGGGGAATGAGCAGTTCTTC CASSSPQGNEQFF
TRBD2 TRBJ2-2 . TRBV28 TGTGCCGGGGGGGGCACCGGGGAGCTGTTTTTT CAGGGTGELFF